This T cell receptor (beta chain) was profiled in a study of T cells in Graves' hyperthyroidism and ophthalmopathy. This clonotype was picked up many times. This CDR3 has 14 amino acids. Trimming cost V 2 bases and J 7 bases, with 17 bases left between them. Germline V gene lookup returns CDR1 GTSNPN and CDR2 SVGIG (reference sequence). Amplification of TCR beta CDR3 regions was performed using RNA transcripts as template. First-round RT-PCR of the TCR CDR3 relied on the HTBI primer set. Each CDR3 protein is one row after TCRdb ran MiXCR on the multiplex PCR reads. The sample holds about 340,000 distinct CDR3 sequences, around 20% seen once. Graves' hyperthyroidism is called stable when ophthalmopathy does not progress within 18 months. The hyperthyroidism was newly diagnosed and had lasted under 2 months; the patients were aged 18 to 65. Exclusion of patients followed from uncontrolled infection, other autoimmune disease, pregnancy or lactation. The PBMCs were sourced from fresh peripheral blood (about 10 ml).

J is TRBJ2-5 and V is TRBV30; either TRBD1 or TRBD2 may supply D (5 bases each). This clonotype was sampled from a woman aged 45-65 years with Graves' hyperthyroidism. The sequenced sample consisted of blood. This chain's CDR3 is CAWSSGPPGGTQYF. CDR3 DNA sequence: TGTGCCTGGAGTTCGGGACCACCTGGGGGGACCCAGTACTTC.